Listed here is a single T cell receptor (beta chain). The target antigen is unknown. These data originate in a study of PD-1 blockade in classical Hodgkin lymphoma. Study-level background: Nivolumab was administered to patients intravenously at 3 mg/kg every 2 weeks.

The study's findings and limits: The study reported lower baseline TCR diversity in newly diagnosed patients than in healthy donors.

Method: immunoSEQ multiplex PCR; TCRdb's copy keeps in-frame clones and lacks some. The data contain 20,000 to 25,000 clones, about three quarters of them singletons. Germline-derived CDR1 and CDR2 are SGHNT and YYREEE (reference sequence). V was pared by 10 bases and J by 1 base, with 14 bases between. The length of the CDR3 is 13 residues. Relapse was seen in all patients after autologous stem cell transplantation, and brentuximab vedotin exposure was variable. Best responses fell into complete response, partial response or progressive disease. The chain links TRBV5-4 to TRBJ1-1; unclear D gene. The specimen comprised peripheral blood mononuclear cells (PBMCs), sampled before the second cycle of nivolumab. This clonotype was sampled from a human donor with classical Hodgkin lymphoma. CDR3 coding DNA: TGTGCCTCCCGTGGACCCTCGAACACTGAAGCTTTCTTT. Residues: CASRGPSNTEAFF.